Listed below are T cell receptor beta chains from one sample, sequenced in a study of cytomegalovirus exposure and HLA in healthy donors. Clones were read by immunoSEQ multiplex PCR, and TCRdb kept only the in-frame ones, dropping some. The sample includes about 160,000 clones, approximately 76% of them seen just once. The sequencing input was PBMCs. Receptors were obtained from a female donor in good health and CMV-seronegative. Each CDR3 is given with its conserved first and last residue. D genes are given only for firm matches. Clone size, where shown, is once, few, many, or a class for clones that have expanded.

TRBV5-1,TRBD2,15,TRBJ2-5,.,CASSVSGLHQETQYF,TGCGCCAGCAGCGTCTCGGGACTACATCAAGAGACCCAGTACTTC
TRBV30,TRBD1,20,TRBJ2-2,.,CAWRRLGTGGDLLGSGELFF,TGTGCCTGGAGGCGACTAGGGACAGGGGGAGACCTTTTGGGGTCCGGGGAGCTGTTTTTT
TRBV7-7,.,16,TRBJ2-2,.,CASSQTPTANTGELFF,TGTGCCAGCAGCCAAACCCCGACAGCCAACACCGGGGAGCTGTTTTTT
TRBV6-5,TRBD2,15,TRBJ2-7,.,CASSYTSGSSYEQYF,TGTGCCAGCAGTTATACTAGCGGGAGCTCCTACGAGCAGTACTTC
TRBV7-8,.,14,TRBJ2-2,.,CASSLWEVPGELFF,TGTGCCAGCAGCTTATGGGAGGTCCCCGGGGAGCTGTTTTTT
TRBV5-1,TRBD1,17,TRBJ2-2,.,CASSLNGQGANTGELFF,TGCGCCAGCAGCCTGAACGGACAGGGGGCGAACACCGGGGAGCTGTTTTTT
TRBV10-3,TRBD1,15,TRBJ2-2,.,CAISGTGALTGELFF,TGTGCCATCAGTGGGACAGGAGCCTTGACCGGGGAGCTGTTTTTT
TRBV5-6,TRBD1,14,TRBJ1-4,once,CASGRGTGNEKLFF,TGTGCCAGCGGACGGGGGACAGGAAATGAAAAACTGTTTTTT
TRBV30,.,13,TRBJ1-3,.,CAWSAGFGNTIYF,TGTGCCTGGAGTGCAGGGTTTGGAAACACCATATATTTT
TRBV4-2,TRBD2,17,TRBJ2-1,.,CASSHPISGTNYNEQFF,TGTGCCAGCAGCCACCCTATTTCCGGGACTAACTACAATGAGCAGTTCTTC
TRBV5-1,TRBD1,20,TRBJ2-3,once,CASSLVGTGGDYLSTDTQYF,TGCGCCAGCAGCTTGGTGGGGACAGGGGGGGACTACCTTAGCACAGATACGCAGTATTTT
TRBV2,.,14,TRBJ2-7,once,CASSLSRLSYEQYF,TGTGCCAGCAGTTTATCCAGATTATCCTACGAGCAGTACTTC
TRBV5-4,.,14,TRBJ1-1,.,CASSLEQRNTEAFF,TGTGCCAGCAGCTTGGAACAGAGAAACACTGAAGCTTTCTTT
TRBV7-9,TRBD1,17,TRBJ1-5,.,CASSSKGGTGGNQPQHF,TGTGCCAGCAGCTCAAAAGGCGGGACAGGGGGGAATCAGCCCCAGCATTTT
TRBV2,TRBD1,14,TRBJ2-7,.,CASSPRTGVGQQYF,TGTGCCAGCAGCCCCCGGACAGGGGTTGGGCAGCAGTACTTC
TRBV5-6,.,15,TRBJ2-6,.,CASSLGISGANGLTF,TGTGCCAGCAGCTTGGGGATATCTGGGGCCAACGGCCTGACTTTC
TRBV6-1,TRBD2,15,TRBJ2-7,.,CASSEVAGGSYEQYF,TGTGCCAGCAGTGAGGTAGCGGGGGGTTCCTACGAGCAGTACTTC
TRBV6-5,TRBD1,14,TRBJ1-1,.,CASRPQGANTEAFF,TGTGCCAGCAGACCTCAGGGGGCGAACACTGAAGCTTTCTTT
TRBV7-9,TRBD2,16,TRBJ2-5,.,CASSPSTSDPRETQYF,TGTGCCAGCAGCCCTTCCACTAGCGATCCTAGGGAGACCCAGTACTTC
TRBV2,.,14,TRBJ1-2,.,CASSDSGSAGGYTF,TGTGCCAGCAGTGACTCGGGGTCGGCGGGTGGCTACACCTTC
TRBV7-8,.,11,TRBJ2-7,.,CASSSNYEQYF,TGTGCCAGCAGCTCTAACTACGAGCAGTACTTC
TRBV4-2,.,15,TRBJ1-2,few,CASSQEEGANYGYTF,TGTGCCAGCAGCCAAGAAGAAGGGGCTAACTATGGCTACACCTTC
TRBV7-3,.,13,TRBJ1-1,.,CASSLKRETEAFF,TGTGCCAGCAGCTTAAAACGGGAGACTGAAGCTTTCTTT
TRBV5-1,.,14,TRBJ1-2,.,CASSDGTLNYGYTF,TGCGCCAGCAGCGACGGGACACTAAACTATGGCTACACCTTC
TRBV6-5,.,15,TRBJ2-7,.,CASRLVWGPTYEQYF,TGTGCCAGCAGACTCGTGTGGGGCCCAACCTACGAGCAGTACTTC
TRBV27,.,15,TRBJ1-3,once,CASRGQDNGGNTIYF,TGTGCCAGCAGGGGGCAGGACAACGGAGGAAACACCATATATTTT
TRBV7-9,.,16,TRBJ1-6,once,CASSLVGQPILSPLHF,TGTGCCAGCAGCTTAGTTGGGCAGCCAATCCTTTCACCCCTCCACTTT
TRBV9,.,18,TRBJ1-3,.,CASSVDYLDRISGNTIYF,TGTGCCAGCAGCGTAGATTATCTCGACAGGATCTCTGGAAACACCATATATTTT
TRBV30,TRBD1,14,TRBJ1-4,.,CAWSPTTGGGKLFF,TGTGCCTGGAGCCCGACTACAGGGGGCGGAAAACTGTTTTTT
TRBV12-5,.,14,TRBJ1-3,.,CASGVGVSGNTIYF,TGTGCTAGTGGTGTGGGAGTCTCTGGAAACACCATATATTTT
TRBV5-1,TRBD2,16,TRBJ2-2,few,CASSPRTSGNTGELFF,TGCGCCAGCAGCCCTCGGACTAGCGGGAACACCGGGGAGCTGTTTTTT